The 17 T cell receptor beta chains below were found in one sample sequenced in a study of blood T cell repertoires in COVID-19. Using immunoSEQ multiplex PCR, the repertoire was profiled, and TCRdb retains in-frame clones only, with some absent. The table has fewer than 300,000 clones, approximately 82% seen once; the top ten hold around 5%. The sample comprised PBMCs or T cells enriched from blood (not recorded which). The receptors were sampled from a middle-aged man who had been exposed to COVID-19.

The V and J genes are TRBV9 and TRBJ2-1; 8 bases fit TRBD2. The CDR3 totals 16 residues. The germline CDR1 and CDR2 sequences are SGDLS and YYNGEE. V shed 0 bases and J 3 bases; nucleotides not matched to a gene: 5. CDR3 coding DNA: TGTGCCAGCAGCGTAGGAGCGGGAGTAGGCTACAATGAGCAGTTCTTC. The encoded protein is CASSVGAGVGYNEQFF.

The CDR3 reads CASSRLAVDSDEQFF. In nucleotides, the CDR3 is TGTGCCAGTAGTCGGCTAGCGGTGGATAGCGATGAGCAGTTCTTC. The J gene is TRBJ2-1, the V gene TRBV19, with 7 bases that match TRBD2. Germline CDR1 LNHDA, CDR2 SQIVND (reference sequence). Trimming cost V 5 bases and J 8 bases; bases outside gene matches: 12. The CDR3 totals 15 residues.

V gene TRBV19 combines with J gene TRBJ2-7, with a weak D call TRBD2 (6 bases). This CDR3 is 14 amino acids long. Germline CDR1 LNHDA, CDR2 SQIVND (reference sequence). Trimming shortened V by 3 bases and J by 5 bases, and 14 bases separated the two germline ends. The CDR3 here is CASSIDRLVHEQYF. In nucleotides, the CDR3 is TGTGCCAGTAGTATCGACCGACTAGTTCACGAGCAGTACTTC.

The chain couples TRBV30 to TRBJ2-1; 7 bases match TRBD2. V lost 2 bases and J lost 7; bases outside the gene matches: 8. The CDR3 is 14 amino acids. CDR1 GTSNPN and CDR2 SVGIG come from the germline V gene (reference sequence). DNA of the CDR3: TGTGCCTGGAGTATCACCTCCGGGAGGAATGAGCAGTTCTTC. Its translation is CAWSITSGRNEQFF.

CDR3 sequence reads: CASSPPGDSLSTDTQYF. The CDR3 DNA follows: TGTGCCAGCAGCCCGCCCGGGGATAGCCTTAGCACAGATACGCAGTATTTT. The V gene is TRBV11-3, the J gene TRBJ2-3; tentatively, D is TRBD2 (5 bases). Trimming removed 5 bases at V and 0 bases at J, with 18 bases between. Germline-derived CDR1 and CDR2 are SGHNT and YENEEA. This CDR3 has 17 residues. The full variable domain, rest sourced from reference TRBV11-3 and TRBJ2-3, is EAGVVQSPRYKIIEKKQPVAFWCNPISGHNTLYWYLQNLGQGPELLIRYENEEAVDDSQLPKDRFSAERLKGVDSTLKIQPAELGDSAVYLCASSPPGDSLSTDTQYFGPGTRLTVL.

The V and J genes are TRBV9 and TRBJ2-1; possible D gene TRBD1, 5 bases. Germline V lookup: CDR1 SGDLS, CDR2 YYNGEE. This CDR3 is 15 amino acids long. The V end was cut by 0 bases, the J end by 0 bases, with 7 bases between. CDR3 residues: CASSVGGASYNEQFF. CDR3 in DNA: TGTGCCAGCAGCGTAGGGGGCGCCTCCTACAATGAGCAGTTCTTC.

CDR3 sequence (DNA): TGCAGCGTTAGCGGACAGCTAAACACTGAAGCTTTCTTT. Its protein is CSVSGQLNTEAFF. The chain employs TRBV29-1 and TRBJ1-1; D might be TRBD1 (6 bases). This CDR3 contains 13 residues. Germline V CDR1 and CDR2: SQVTM, ANQGSEA. Trimming stripped 5 bases from V and 2 bases from J, with 12 bases between.

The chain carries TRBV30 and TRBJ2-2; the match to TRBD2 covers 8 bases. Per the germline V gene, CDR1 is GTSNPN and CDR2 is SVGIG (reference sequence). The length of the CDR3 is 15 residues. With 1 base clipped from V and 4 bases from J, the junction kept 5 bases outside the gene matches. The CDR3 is CAWSALAGGTGELFF. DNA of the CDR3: TGTGCCTGGAGTGCCCTAGCGGGTGGCACCGGGGAGCTGTTTTTT.

CDR3: CASSATGSGQPQHF. As DNA, the CDR3 is TGTGCCAGCAGTGCCACAGGGAGCGGTCAGCCCCAGCATTTT. The V gene is TRBV2, the J gene TRBJ1-5, with D perhaps matching TRBD1 (6 bases). The germline V gene encodes CDR1 SNHLY and CDR2 FYNNEI. V was trimmed by 4 bases and J by 6 bases, leaving 13 bases between them. The CDR3 covers 14 residues. Together with reference TRBV2 and TRBJ1-5, the CDR3 gives the full variable domain: EPEVTQTPSHQVTQMGQEVILRCVPISNHLYFYWYRQILGQKVEFLVSFYNNEISEKSEIFDDQFSVERPDGSNFTLKIRSTKLEDSAMYFCASSATGSGQPQHFGDGTRLSIL.

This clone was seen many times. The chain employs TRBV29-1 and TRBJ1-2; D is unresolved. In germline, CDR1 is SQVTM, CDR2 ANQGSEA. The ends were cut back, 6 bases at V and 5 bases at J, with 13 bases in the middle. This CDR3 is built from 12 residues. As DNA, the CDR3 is TGCAGCGTGGCCCGGGGTCTATATGGCTACACCTTC. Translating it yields CSVARGLYGYTF.

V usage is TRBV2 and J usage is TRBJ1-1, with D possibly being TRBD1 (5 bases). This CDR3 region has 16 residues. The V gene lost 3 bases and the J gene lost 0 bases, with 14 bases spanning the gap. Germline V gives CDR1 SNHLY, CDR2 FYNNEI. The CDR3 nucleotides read TGTGCCAGCAGTGAGGGGCCTATGGCCGTGAACACTGAAGCTTTCTTT. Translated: CASSEGPMAVNTEAFF.

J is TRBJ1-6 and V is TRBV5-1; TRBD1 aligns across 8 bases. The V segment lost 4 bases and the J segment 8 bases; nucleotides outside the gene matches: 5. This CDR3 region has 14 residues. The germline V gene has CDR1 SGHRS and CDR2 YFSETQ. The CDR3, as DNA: TGCGCCAGCAGCCCGGAACAGGGGGATTCACCCCTCCACTTT. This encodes CASSPEQGDSPLHF.

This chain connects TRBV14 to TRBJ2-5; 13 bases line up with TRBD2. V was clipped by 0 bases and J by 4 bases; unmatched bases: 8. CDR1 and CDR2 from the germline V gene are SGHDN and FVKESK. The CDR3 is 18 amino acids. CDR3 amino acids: CASSQDQKGLAGRETQYF. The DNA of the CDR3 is TGTGCCAGCAGCCAAGATCAAAAGGGACTAGCGGGGAGAGAGACCCAGTACTTC.

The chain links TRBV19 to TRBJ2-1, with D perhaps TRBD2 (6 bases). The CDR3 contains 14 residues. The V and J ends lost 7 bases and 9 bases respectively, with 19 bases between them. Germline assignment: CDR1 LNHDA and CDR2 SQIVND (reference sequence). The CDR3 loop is CASTIGSSHTEQFF. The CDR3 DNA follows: TGTGCCAGTACTATCGGGAGCAGCCACACTGAGCAGTTCTTC.

The CDR3 is CASSYHAAGSSYEQYF. CDR3 DNA: TGTGCCAGCAGTTATCATGCGGCGGGGAGCTCCTACGAGCAGTACTTC. V is TRBV6-5 and J is TRBJ2-7; possibly TRBD2 for D (6 bases). Per germline, CDR1 MNHEY and CDR2 SVGAGI. The CDR3 length is 16 residues. Trimming left V 3 bases short and J 0 bases short, with 15 bases between.

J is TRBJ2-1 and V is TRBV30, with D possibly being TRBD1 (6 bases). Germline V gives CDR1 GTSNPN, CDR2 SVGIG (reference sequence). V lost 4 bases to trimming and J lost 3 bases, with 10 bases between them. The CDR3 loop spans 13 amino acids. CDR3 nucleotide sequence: TGTGCCTGGACAGACAGGATCTACAATGAGCAGTTCTTC. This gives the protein CAWTDRIYNEQFF.

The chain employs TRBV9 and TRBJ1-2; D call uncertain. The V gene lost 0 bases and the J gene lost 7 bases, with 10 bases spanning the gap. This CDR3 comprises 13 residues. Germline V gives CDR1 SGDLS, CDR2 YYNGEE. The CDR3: CASSVGGEGGYTF. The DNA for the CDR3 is TGTGCCAGCAGCGTAGGTGGGGAGGGTGGCTACACCTTC. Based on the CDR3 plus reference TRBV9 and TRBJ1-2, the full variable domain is DSGVTQTPKHLITATGQRVTLRCSPRSGDLSVYWYQQSLDQGLQFLIQYYNGEERAKGNILERFSAQQFPDLHSELNLSSLELGDSALYFCASSVGGEGGYTFGSGTRLTVV.